This T cell receptor (beta chain) is drawn from a study of blood T cell repertoires in COVID-19. Study summary: T cells, B-cell-depleted T cells, or PBMCs supplied cDNA or gDNA.

CDR1 is SGDLS, CDR2 YYNGEE, per germline. The trim removed 0 bases at V and 2 bases at J, leaving 5 bases unmatched. The CDR3 loop spans 19 amino acids. This table comes from immunoSEQ multiplex PCR, and its TCRdb copy is limited to in-frame clones, with some not included. The sample lists about 40,000 clones; around 93% were seen once. The chain combines TRBV9 with TRBJ2-2, with TRBD2 identical over 15 bases. Source material: peripheral blood. This clonotype originated in a woman between 25 and 40 years old in a cohort sampled during active COVID-19. Here the CDR3 DNA reads TGTGCCAGCAGCGTAGGGGAGGGACTAGCGGGAGGAAACACCGGGGAGCTGTTTTTT. Its translation is CASSVGEGLAGGNTGELFF.